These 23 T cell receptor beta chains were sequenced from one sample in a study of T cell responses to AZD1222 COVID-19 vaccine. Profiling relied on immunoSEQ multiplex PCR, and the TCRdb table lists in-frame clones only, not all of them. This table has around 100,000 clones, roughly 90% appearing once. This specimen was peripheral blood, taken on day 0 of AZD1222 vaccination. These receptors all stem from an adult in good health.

The CDR3 region is CASSPTGEDGYTF. The DNA for the CDR3 is TGTGCCAGCAGCCCGACAGGGGAGGATGGCTACACCTTC. This sequence joins TRBV4-2 and TRBJ1-2; 8 positions agree with TRBD1. The CDR3 consists of 13 residues. Germline CDR1 is LGHNA and CDR2 is YNFKEQ. The trim removed 4 bases at V and 6 bases at J, leaving 4 bases unmatched.

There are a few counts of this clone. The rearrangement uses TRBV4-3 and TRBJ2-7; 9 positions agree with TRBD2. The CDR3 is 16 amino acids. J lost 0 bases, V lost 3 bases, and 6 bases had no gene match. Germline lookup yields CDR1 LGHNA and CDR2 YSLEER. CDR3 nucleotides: TGCGCCAGCAGCCAGGCCTCGGGACTAGCCTCCTACGAGCAGTACTTC. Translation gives CASSQASGLASYEQYF.

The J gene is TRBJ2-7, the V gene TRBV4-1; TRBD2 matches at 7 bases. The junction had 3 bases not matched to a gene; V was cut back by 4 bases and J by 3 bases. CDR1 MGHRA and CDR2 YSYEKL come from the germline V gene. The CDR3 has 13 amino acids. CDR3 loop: CASSRGSGYEQYF. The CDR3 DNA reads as TGCGCCAGCAGCCGCGGGAGCGGCTACGAGCAGTACTTC.

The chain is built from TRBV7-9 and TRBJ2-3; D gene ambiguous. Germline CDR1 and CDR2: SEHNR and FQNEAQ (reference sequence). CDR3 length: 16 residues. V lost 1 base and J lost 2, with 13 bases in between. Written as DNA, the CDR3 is TGTGCCAGCAGCTTAGGAGGCGACGGGCCCACAGATACGCAGTATTTT. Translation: CASSLGGDGPTDTQYF. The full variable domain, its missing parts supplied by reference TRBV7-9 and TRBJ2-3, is DTGVSQNPRHKITKRGQNVTFRCDPISEHNRLYWYRQTLGQGPEFLTYFQNEAQLEKSRLLSDRFSAERPKGSFSTLEIQRTEQGDSAMYLCASSLGGDGPTDTQYFGPGTRLTVL.

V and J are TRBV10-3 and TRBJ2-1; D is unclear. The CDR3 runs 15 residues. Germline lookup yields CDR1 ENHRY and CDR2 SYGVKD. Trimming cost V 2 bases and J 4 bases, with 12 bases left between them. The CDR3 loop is CAISEGIPQYNEQFF. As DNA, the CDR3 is TGTGCCATCAGTGAGGGGATACCTCAATACAATGAGCAGTTCTTC.

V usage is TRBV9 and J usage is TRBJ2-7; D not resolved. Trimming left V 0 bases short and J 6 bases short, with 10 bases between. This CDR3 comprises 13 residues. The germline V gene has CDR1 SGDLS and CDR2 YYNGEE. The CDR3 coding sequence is TGTGCCAGCAGCGTAGGAAGCGTGAGCGAGCAGTACTTC. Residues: CASSVGSVSEQYF.

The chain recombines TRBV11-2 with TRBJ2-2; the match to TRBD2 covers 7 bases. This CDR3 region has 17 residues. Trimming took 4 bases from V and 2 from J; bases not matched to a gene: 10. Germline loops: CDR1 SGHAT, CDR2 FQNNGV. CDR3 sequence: CASSSSGPSGNTGELFF. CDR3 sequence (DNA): TGTGCCAGCAGCTCGAGTGGTCCTAGCGGAAACACCGGGGAGCTGTTTTTT.

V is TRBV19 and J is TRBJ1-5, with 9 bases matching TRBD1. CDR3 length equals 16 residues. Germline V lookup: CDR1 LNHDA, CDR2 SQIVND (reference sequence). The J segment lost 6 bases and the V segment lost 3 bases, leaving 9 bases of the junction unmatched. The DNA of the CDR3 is TGTGCCAGTAGTATCCTACAGGGGGCTCATGGTCAGCCCCAGCATTTT. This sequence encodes CASSILQGAHGQPQHF.

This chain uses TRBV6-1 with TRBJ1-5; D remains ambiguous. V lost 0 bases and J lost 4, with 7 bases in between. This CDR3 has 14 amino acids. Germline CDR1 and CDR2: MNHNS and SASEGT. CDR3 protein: CASSEAGGNQPQHF. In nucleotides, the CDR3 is TGTGCCAGCAGTGAAGCAGGAGGGAATCAGCCCCAGCATTTT.

The DNA for the CDR3 is TGTGCCAGCAGCGAACAGGGAGTGAACACTGAAGCTTTCTTT. Its translation is CASSEQGVNTEAFF. The chain uses TRBV7-3 and TRBJ1-1; tentative D call: TRBD1 (6 bases). The germline CDR1 and CDR2 sequences are SGHTA and FQGTGA. CDR3 length: 14 amino acids. V lost 5 bases and J 0 bases, leaving 10 bases between the germline ends.

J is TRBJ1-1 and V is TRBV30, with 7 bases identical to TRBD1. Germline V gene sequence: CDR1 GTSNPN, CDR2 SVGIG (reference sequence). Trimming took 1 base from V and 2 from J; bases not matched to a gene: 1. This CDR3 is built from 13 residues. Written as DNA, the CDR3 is TGTGCCTGGAGTGGACAGGGTAACACTGAAGCTTTCTTT. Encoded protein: CAWSGQGNTEAFF.

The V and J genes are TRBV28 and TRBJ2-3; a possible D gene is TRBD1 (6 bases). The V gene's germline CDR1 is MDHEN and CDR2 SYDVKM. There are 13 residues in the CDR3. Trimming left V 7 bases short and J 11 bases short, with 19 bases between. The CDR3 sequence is CASTQAWTVGQYF. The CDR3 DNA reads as TGTGCCAGCACCCAAGCTTGGACAGTCGGGCAGTATTTT.

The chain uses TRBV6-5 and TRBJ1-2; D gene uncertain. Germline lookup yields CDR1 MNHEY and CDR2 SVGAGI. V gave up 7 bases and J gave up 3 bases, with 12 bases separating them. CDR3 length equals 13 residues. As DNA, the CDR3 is TGTGCCAGCACCAACGCACCCCACTATGGCTACACCTTC. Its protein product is CASTNAPHYGYTF.

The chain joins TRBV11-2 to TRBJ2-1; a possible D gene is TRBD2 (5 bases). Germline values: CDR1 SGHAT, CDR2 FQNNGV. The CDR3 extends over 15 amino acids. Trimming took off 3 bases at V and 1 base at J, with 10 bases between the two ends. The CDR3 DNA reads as TGTGCCAGCAGCTTGATTAGAGGGTCCTACAATGAGCAGTTCTTC. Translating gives CASSLIRGSYNEQFF.

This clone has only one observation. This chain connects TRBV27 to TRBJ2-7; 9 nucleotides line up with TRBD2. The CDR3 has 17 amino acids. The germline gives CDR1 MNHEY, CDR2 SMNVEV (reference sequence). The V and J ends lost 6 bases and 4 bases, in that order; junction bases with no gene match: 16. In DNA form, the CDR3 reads TGTGCCAGCAGACCCACCGCGGAGGCGGGAGGGACGTACGAGCAGTACTTC. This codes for CASRPTAEAGGTYEQYF.

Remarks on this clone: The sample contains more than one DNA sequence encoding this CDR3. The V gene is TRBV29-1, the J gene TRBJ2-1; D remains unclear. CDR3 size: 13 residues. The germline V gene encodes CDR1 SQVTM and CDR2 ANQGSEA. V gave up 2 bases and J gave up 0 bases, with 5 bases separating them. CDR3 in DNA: TGCAGCGTTGAACCCGACTCCTACAATGAGCAGTTCTTC. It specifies CSVEPDSYNEQFF.

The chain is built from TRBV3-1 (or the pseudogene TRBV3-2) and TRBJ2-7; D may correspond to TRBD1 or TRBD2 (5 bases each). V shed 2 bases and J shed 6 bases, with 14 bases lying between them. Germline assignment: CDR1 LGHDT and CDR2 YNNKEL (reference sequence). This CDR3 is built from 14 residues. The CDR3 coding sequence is TGTGCCAGCAGCCAACCGGGACGCCGGATCGAGCAGTACTTC. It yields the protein CASSQPGRRIEQYF.

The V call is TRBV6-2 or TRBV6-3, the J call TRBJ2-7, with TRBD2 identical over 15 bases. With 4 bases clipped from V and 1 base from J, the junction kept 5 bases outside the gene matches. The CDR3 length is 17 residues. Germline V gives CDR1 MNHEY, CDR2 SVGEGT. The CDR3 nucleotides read TGTGCCAGCAGTTGGACTAGCGGGAGGGCCGGGTCCTACGAGCAGTACTTC. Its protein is CASSWTSGRAGSYEQYF.

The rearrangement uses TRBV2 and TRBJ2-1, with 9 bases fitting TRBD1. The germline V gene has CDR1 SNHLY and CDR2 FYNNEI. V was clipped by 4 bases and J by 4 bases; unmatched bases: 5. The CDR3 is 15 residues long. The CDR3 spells CASSVGTGTYNEQFF. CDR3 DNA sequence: TGTGCCAGCAGTGTTGGGACAGGGACGTACAATGAGCAGTTCTTC.

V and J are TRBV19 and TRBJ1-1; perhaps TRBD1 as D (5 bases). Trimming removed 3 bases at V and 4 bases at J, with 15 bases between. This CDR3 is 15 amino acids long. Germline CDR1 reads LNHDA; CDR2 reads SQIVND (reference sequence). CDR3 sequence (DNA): TGTGCCAGTAGTATGGGGACCGCCCCCAGCACTGAAGCTTTCTTT. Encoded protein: CASSMGTAPSTEAFF.

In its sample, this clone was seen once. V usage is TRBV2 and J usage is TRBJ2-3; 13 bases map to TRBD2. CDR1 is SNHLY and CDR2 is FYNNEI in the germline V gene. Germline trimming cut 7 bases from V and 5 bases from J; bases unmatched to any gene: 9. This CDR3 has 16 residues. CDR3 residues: CASKRTSGSPRDTQYF. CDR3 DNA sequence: TGTGCCAGCAAAAGGACTAGCGGGAGCCCCCGAGATACGCAGTATTTT.

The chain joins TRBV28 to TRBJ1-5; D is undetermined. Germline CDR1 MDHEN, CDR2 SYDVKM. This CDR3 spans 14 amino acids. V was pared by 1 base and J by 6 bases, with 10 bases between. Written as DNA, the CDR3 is TGTGCCAGCAGTTTATACCGAGGCGGTCAGCCCCAGCATTTT. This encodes CASSLYRGGQPQHF.

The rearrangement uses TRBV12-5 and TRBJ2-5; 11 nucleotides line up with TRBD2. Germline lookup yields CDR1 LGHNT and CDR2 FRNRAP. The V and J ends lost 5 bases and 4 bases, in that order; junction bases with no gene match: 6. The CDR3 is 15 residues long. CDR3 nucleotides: TGTGCTAGTGGTCGGGGACTAGCGGAGGGAGAGACCCAGTACTTC. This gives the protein CASGRGLAEGETQYF.